The present TCR beta chain was sequenced within a study of shared clonotypes between healthy human individuals. It was across several immunoSEQ plates that each subset's genomic DNA was evenly split. Clones were read by immunoSEQ multiplex PCR, and TCRdb kept only the in-frame ones, dropping some. This sample carries more than 450,000 clones, approximately 85% of them seen once, and the ten largest clones take approximately 13%. Comment on this clone: Its antigen is still unknown.

Study-level points and caveats: The sampled material consisted only of blood, and tissue repertoires are likely to differ. Donor scarcity curtailed the genetic and exposure-history diversity represented herein.

Healthy HIV-negative adults with no recent acute infections or vaccinations were recruited as donors. V lost 6 bases, J lost 2 bases, and 19 bases lay in between. Germline V lookup: CDR1 MDHEN, CDR2 SYDVKM. The length of the CDR3 is 16 residues. V is TRBV28 and J is TRBJ1-2, with D unclear. Sequences were obtained from PBMCs. The source is a woman aged 40 to 55 in good health. Some clones in this sample may be carry-over from other donors' samples. CDR3 coding DNA: TGTGCCAGCAGCGCGCTGGAGGGCCTTGTGAACTATGGCTACACCTTC. Residues: CASSALEGLVNYGYTF.